This entry lists 22 T cell receptor beta chains sequenced from one sample in a study of shared clonotypes between healthy human individuals. Naive CD8 cells, CD45RO-negative and positively selected for CCR7, excluded terminally differentiated effector memory CD45RA+ cells. Using immunoSEQ multiplex PCR, the repertoire was profiled, and TCRdb retains in-frame clones only, with some absent. The sample shows some 800,000 clones, more than 85% of them seen only once. Sequenced material: naive CD8+ T cells sorted from blood. These receptors came from a man aged 25-40 years in good health.

The V gene is TRBV19, the J gene TRBJ1-5; 7 bases line up with TRBD1. The CDR3 length is 13 residues. The V segment lost 5 bases and the J segment 4 bases; nucleotides outside the gene matches: 2. Germline-derived CDR1 and CDR2 are LNHDA and SQIVND (reference sequence). CDR3 sequence (DNA): TGTGCCAGTAGTCCCAGGGGGAATCAGCCCCAGCATTTT. This codes for CASSPRGNQPQHF.

For this clone: Distinct nucleotide sequences in the sample also encode this CDR3. The CDR3 DNA sequence: TGTGCCAGCAGTTTGACTCTCGGCTACGAGCAGTACTTC. Translated, it gives CASSLTLGYEQYF. This chain joins TRBV27 and TRBJ2-7; no definite D call. Deletions cut 3 bases from V and 3 bases from J, with 9 bases between. CDR1 and CDR2 from the germline V gene are MNHEY and SMNVEV (reference sequence). The CDR3 contains 13 residues.

Points on this clone: Other DNA sequences in the same sample also yield this CDR3. The chain carries TRBV20-1 and TRBJ2-7; possibly TRBD2 for D (6 bases). The CDR3 is 11 amino acids. CDR1 and CDR2 from the germline V gene are DFQATT and SNEGSKA (reference sequence). With 3 bases removed from V and 4 bases from J, the gap between germline ends came to 7 bases. The chain's CDR3 is CSARGGYEQYF. The CDR3 nucleotides read TGCAGTGCTAGGGGAGGATACGAGCAGTACTTC.

V and J are TRBV10-1 and TRBJ2-2; no firm D call. The CDR3 runs to 12 residues. Per the germline V gene, CDR1 is WNHNN and CDR2 is SYGVQD (reference sequence). Trimming took 2 bases from V and 6 from J, leaving 4 bases between them. CDR3 amino acids: CASSEVSGELFF. In DNA form, the CDR3 reads TGCGCCAGCAGTGAGGTTTCCGGGGAGCTGTTTTTT.

The chain recombines TRBV14 with TRBJ2-7; 7 positions agree with TRBD2. The CDR3 loop spans 16 amino acids. Per germline, CDR1 SGHDN and CDR2 FVKESK. V lost 3 bases, J lost 5 bases, and 13 bases stayed unmatched. The CDR3 coding sequence is TGTGCCAGCAGCCAGGGCTATGGCGGGAGAAGAGACGAGCAGTACTTC. Protein: CASSQGYGGRRDEQYF. Filled out from reference TRBV14 and TRBJ2-7, the complete variable domain reads EAGVTQFPSHSVIEKGQTVTLRCDPISGHDNLYWYRRVMGKEIKFLLHFVKESKQDESGMPNNRFLAERTGGTYSTLKVQPAELEDSGVYFCASSQGYGGRRDEQYFGPGTRLTVT.

V is TRBV5-4 and J is TRBJ2-7; TRBD1 agrees at 7 bases. Per germline, CDR1 SGHNT and CDR2 YYREEE (reference sequence). The J segment lost 3 bases and the V segment lost 3 bases, leaving 6 bases of the junction unmatched. This CDR3 has 14 amino acids. CDR3 residues: CASSSLDRDYEQYF. The DNA for the CDR3 is TGTGCCAGCAGCTCCCTAGACAGGGACTACGAGCAGTACTTC.

This clone was observed a few times. The chain recombines TRBV27 with TRBJ2-2; D is unclear. CDR1 and CDR2 from the germline V gene are MNHEY and SMNVEV (reference sequence). The CDR3 totals 12 residues. V was trimmed by 4 bases and J by 5 bases, leaving 5 bases between them. The CDR3: CASSSPTGELFF. The CDR3 DNA reads as TGTGCCAGCAGTTCTCCAACCGGGGAGCTGTTTTTT.

The chain couples TRBV27 to TRBJ2-7; D gene uncertain. V lost 6 bases, J lost 4 bases, and 13 bases lay in between. This CDR3 spans 13 amino acids. CDR1 is MNHEY and CDR2 is SMNVEV in the germline V gene (reference sequence). The CDR3, as DNA: TGTGCCAGCAGGCAGACGAACGCTTACGAGCAGTACTTC. This gives the protein CASRQTNAYEQYF.

This chain links TRBV5-8 with TRBJ1-1, with D possibly being TRBD1 (5 bases). Deletions cut 4 bases from V and 0 bases from J, with 16 bases between. The length of the CDR3 is 16 residues. Germline loops: CDR1 SGHTS, CDR2 YDEGEE. The CDR3 DNA reads as TGTGCCAGCAGCCTCACATGGCGGGGGATGAACACTGAAGCTTTCTTT. Its protein is CASSLTWRGMNTEAFF. Together with reference TRBV5-8 and TRBJ1-1, the CDR3 gives the full variable domain: EAGVTQSPTHLIKTRGQQATLRCSPISGHTSVYWYQQALGLGLQFLLWYDEGEERNRGNFPPRFSGRQFPNYSSELNVNALELEDSALYLCASSLTWRGMNTEAFFGQGTRLTVV.

The chain carries TRBV28 and TRBJ2-1, with 7 positions matching TRBD1. Germline V gene lookup returns CDR1 MDHEN and CDR2 SYDVKM. The CDR3 loop spans 13 amino acids. J gave up 9 bases and V 5 bases, and 7 bases lay outside the gene matches. CDR3 amino acids: CASSIDRVPEQFF. DNA for the CDR3: TGTGCCAGCAGTATTGACAGGGTTCCTGAGCAGTTCTTC.

The table lists this clone with a count of one. The chain has TRBV5-4 and TRBJ2-1; D gene uncertain. Germline V gene data show CDR1 as SGHNT and CDR2 as YYREEE (reference sequence). Deletions cut 0 bases from V and 7 bases from J, with 5 bases between. The CDR3 has 12 residues. CDR3 loop: CASSLAVNEQFF. CDR3 nucleotide sequence: TGTGCCAGCAGCTTGGCGGTGAATGAGCAGTTCTTC. Combining the CDR3 with reference TRBV5-4 and TRBJ2-1 gives the whole variable domain ETGVTQSPTHLIKTRGQQVTLRCSSQSGHNTVSWYQQALGQGPQFIFQYYREEENGRGNFPPRFSGLQFPNYSSELNVNALELDDSALYLCASSLAVNEQFFGPGTRLTVL.

This chain uses TRBV11-3 with TRBJ2-7, with 7 positions matching TRBD1. Germline trimming cut 4 bases from V and 4 bases from J; bases unmatched to any gene: 4. Germline values: CDR1 SGHNT, CDR2 YENEEA. The CDR3 has 13 residues. DNA for the CDR3: TGTGCCAGCAGCTCCGGGACAGTTTACGAGCAGTACTTC. Translated, it gives CASSSGTVYEQYF.

A note on this clone: Mismatch with germline at one junction end may stem from a read error. The chain recombines TRBV23-1 with TRBJ2-1, with 7 bases fitting TRBD2. Being an ORF, TRBV23-1 has a function that is uncertain. This CDR3 is built from 11 residues. CDR3 residues: CASAPRAGDVF. The CDR3 nucleotides read TGCGCCAGCGCCCCCAGGGCGGGAGACGTCTTC.

This sequence joins TRBV2 and TRBJ2-7, with a tentative D call TRBD1 (6 bases). The germline V and J ends were trimmed by 10 bases and 5 bases, with 15 bases remaining between them. This CDR3 has 12 residues. Germline V CDR1 and CDR2: SNHLY, FYNNEI. The CDR3 DNA reads TGTGCCACATACCACAGGGTCGACGAGCAGTACTTC. It encodes CATYHRVDEQYF.

The rearrangement links TRBV18 to TRBJ1-1, with TRBD1 identical over 10 bases. CDR1 and CDR2 (germline): KGHSH, LQKENI. V shed 5 bases and J 4 bases; nucleotides not matched to a gene: 7. The CDR3 is 15 amino acids. CDR3 region: CASSEGTGVGTEAFF. The CDR3 coding sequence is TGTGCCAGCTCAGAGGGGACAGGGGTTGGCACTGAAGCTTTCTTT.

The rearrangement uses TRBV5-4 and TRBJ2-1; TRBD2 aligns across 11 bases. Looked up from germline, CDR1 is SGHNT and CDR2 is YYREEE (reference sequence). The V and J ends lost 4 bases and 7 bases, in that order; junction bases with no gene match: 10. The CDR3 spans 16 residues. The CDR3 DNA follows: TGTGCCAGCAGCGCGTATCTAGCGGGAGGTTGGAATGAGCAGTTCTTC. This encodes CASSAYLAGGWNEQFF.

The chain joins TRBV28 to TRBJ1-4; maybe TRBD1 (5 bases). Germline assignment: CDR1 MDHEN and CDR2 SYDVKM. CDR3 size: 15 residues. Deletions cut 6 bases from V and 4 bases from J, with 15 bases between. The CDR3 coding sequence is TGTGCCAGCAGAGATGAAGGGGCGCGTAATGAAAAACTGTTTTTT. It encodes CASRDEGARNEKLFF.

The chain combines TRBV11-3 with TRBJ2-1, with TRBD2 matching over 13 bases. CDR3 length: 20 residues. Germline lookup yields CDR1 SGHNT and CDR2 YENEEA. V lost 0 bases and J lost 4; bases outside the gene matches: 12. In nucleotides, the CDR3 is TGTGCCAGCAGCTTAGATGCTGGGCTGGGACTAGCGGGAATGTACAATGAGCAGTTCTTC. Its protein is CASSLDAGLGLAGMYNEQFF.

The chain has TRBV18 and TRBJ2-1; D assignment may be TRBD1 or TRBD2 (5 bases each). This CDR3 is built from 14 residues. CDR1 is KGHSH and CDR2 is LQKENI in the germline V gene. Trimming shortened V by 0 bases and J by 7 bases, and 10 bases separated the two germline ends. CDR3 residues: CASSPPGTGNEQFF. The CDR3, as DNA: TGTGCCAGCTCACCACCGGGGACGGGGAATGAGCAGTTCTTC.

J is TRBJ1-2 and V is TRBV7-9; no reliable D call. Germline assignment: CDR1 SEHNR and CDR2 FQNEAQ (reference sequence). This CDR3 has 14 residues. Trimming cost V 1 base and J 4 bases, with 10 bases left between them. The CDR3 region has the DNA TGTGCCAGCAGCTTAGTTGCAGCGACCTATGGCTACACCTTC. This gives the protein CASSLVAATYGYTF.

This clone showed up just once. The rearrangement joins TRBV7-8 to TRBJ2-3, with TRBD2 matching 9 bases. The CDR3 runs 14 residues. V was pared by 7 bases and J by 4 bases, with 6 bases of the junction left unmatched. Germline assignment: CDR1 SGHVS and CDR2 FQNEAQ. This CDR3 reads CASTLAGYPDTQYF. CDR3 bases: TGTGCCAGCACCCTAGCGGGATATCCAGATACGCAGTATTTT.

The chain carries TRBV28 and TRBJ2-1; the D gene is possibly TRBD2 (6 bases). Germline values: CDR1 MDHEN, CDR2 SYDVKM. The ends were cut back, 6 bases at V and 14 bases at J, with 17 bases in the middle. This CDR3 is 12 amino acids long. For the CDR3, the DNA is TGTGCCAGCAGGCCGGGAGATTCACGAGAGTTCTTC. Protein product: CASRPGDSREFF.